This TCR beta chain was sequenced in a study of T cell repertoires in cytomegalovirus infection. Study context: Selected CMV epitopes included recently identified HLA-C-restricted ones as well as well-studied HLA-B-restricted ones.

CDR1 is SGHTA and CDR2 is FQGNSA in the germline V gene. There are 18 residues in the CDR3. With respect to this clonotype: Its target is not known. A junction end diverges from the germline sequence, so it may reflect a read error.

Each CDR3 protein is one row after TCRdb ran MiXCR on the reads. The sample has about half a million distinct CDR3 sequences, around a third seen once. The V call is TRBV7-2, the J call TRBJ2-1; 10 nucleotides match TRBD2. The TCR originated in a human donor in good health (CMV status not recorded). Some clones in this sample may be carry-over from other donors' samples. Sequences were derived from cultured PBMCs, sampled from culture after CMV antigen stimulation. CDR3 nucleotide sequence: TGTGCCAGCAGCCTAGCCCTGATTAGCGGGAGGTCCTACAATGAGCAGTTCTTC. The encoded protein is CASSLALISGRSYNEQFF.